These 20 T cell receptor beta chains share one sample of origin, sequenced in a study of blood T cell repertoires in COVID-19. Clones were read by immunoSEQ multiplex PCR, and TCRdb kept only the in-frame ones, dropping some. The table has 400,000 to 500,000 clones, around nine tenths seen once; the top ten hold 1.5% to 2%. Specimen: PBMCs or T cells enriched from blood (not recorded which). The receptor set was obtained from a middle-aged woman who had recovered from COVID-19.

This sequence joins TRBV4-1 and TRBJ1-2; 12 bases are a match to TRBD1. The V segment lost 8 bases and the J segment 8 bases; nucleotides outside the gene matches: 12. CDR1 and CDR2 from the germline V gene are MGHRA and YSYEKL. The CDR3 loop spans 15 amino acids. The CDR3 coding sequence is TGCGCCAGCCGGAAAGGGACAGGGGGCATTACGGGCTACACCTTC. This gives the protein CASRKGTGGITGYTF.

The V call is TRBV7-8, the J call TRBJ2-7; 7 bases agree with TRBD1. CDR1 and CDR2 (germline): SGHVS, FQNEAQ. The CDR3 has 14 amino acids. V was pared by 5 bases and J by 0 bases, with 4 bases of the junction left unmatched. The CDR3 DNA reads TGTGCCAGCAGCCAGGACAGGCTCTCCTACGAGCAGTACTTC. This translates into CASSQDRLSYEQYF.

This rearrangement joins TRBV5-8 to TRBJ1-2; D might be TRBD1 (5 bases). V was trimmed by 6 bases and J by 8 bases, leaving 17 bases between them. CDR3 length: 13 residues. Germline values: CDR1 SGHTS, CDR2 YDEGEE. The CDR3 reads CASKIGGFQGYTF. In nucleotides, the CDR3 is TGTGCCAGCAAGATTGGGGGGTTTCAAGGCTACACCTTC.

The CDR3 region is CASSTRDRSSVAYF. CDR3 sequence (DNA): TGTGCCAGCAGTACCCGGGACAGGTCGTCAGTGGCGTACTTC. The rearrangement uses TRBV6-5 and TRBJ2-5, with TRBD1 identical over 8 bases. The CDR3 extends over 14 amino acids. CDR1 and CDR2 from the germline V gene are MNHEY and SVGAGI. Unmatched junction bases numbered 15, after V lost 5 bases and J lost 13 bases.

V gene TRBV19 combines with J gene TRBJ2-3; 14 bases match TRBD2. The J segment lost 4 bases and the V segment lost 9 bases, leaving 9 bases of the junction unmatched. Germline V gives CDR1 LNHDA, CDR2 SQIVND (reference sequence). CDR3 length: 16 amino acids. Here the CDR3 DNA reads TGTGCCAGCGGGGGACTAGCGGGAGAGTGGGCAGATACGCAGTATTTT. Protein product: CASGGLAGEWADTQYF.

This clone was recorded once. The chain uses TRBV5-1 and TRBJ1-1; D is unresolved. V was trimmed by 1 base and J by 4 bases, leaving 8 bases between them. The length of the CDR3 is 13 residues. Per the germline V gene, CDR1 is SGHRS and CDR2 is YFSETQ. CDR3 in amino acids: CASSLQGVTEAFF. Here the CDR3 DNA reads TGCGCCAGCAGCTTGCAAGGAGTCACTGAAGCTTTCTTT.

This clone was seen more than once but under ten times. The rearrangement links TRBV24-1 to TRBJ1-4; the D gene is possibly TRBD1 (5 bases). CDR1 and CDR2 from the germline V gene are KGHDR and SFDVKD. The CDR3 runs 16 residues. Trimming stripped 6 bases from V and 8 bases from J, with 21 bases between. CDR3 sequence reads: CATSQQGTEGGEKLFF. The CDR3 coding sequence is TGTGCCACCAGTCAACAAGGGACCGAAGGAGGGGAAAAACTGTTTTTT.

V and J are TRBV29-1 and TRBJ2-4; 10 nucleotides agree with TRBD2. Germline loops: CDR1 SQVTM, CDR2 ANQGSEA. With 8 bases clipped from V and 1 base from J, the junction kept 17 bases outside the gene matches. There are 18 residues in the CDR3. The CDR3 here is CSKVGLAEKGMAKNIQYF. The CDR3 region has the DNA TGCAGCAAAGTCGGACTAGCGGAAAAGGGTATGGCCAAAAACATTCAGTACTTC.

The V gene is TRBV20-1, the J gene TRBJ1-1, with TRBD1 as a possible D gene (5 bases). The V end was cut by 8 bases, the J end by 9 bases, with 16 bases between. Germline V gene lookup returns CDR1 DFQATT and CDR2 SNEGSKA (reference sequence). The CDR3 has 11 residues. For the CDR3, the DNA is TGCAGTTCCTCCGACAGTGAACAAGCTTTCTTT. The encoded protein is CSSSDSEQAFF.

This chain joins TRBV11-2 and TRBJ1-1, with unresolved D. CDR1 and CDR2 (germline): SGHAT, FQNNGV. This CDR3 comprises 18 residues. Trimming removed 5 bases from V and 1 base from J, with 23 bases in between. CDR3 bases: TGTGCCAGCAGCCCGTCAGGCCTGGGTCACTCTCCGAACACTGAAGCTTTCTTT. Its translation: CASSPSGLGHSPNTEAFF.

The chain couples TRBV28 to TRBJ1-5; 7 nucleotides agree with TRBD1. CDR1 and CDR2 from the germline V gene are MDHEN and SYDVKM. Trimming cost V 5 bases and J 4 bases; bases outside gene matches: 8. This CDR3 comprises 15 residues. In DNA form, the CDR3 reads TGTGCCAGCAGTCCCACGACAGGGACGAATCAGCCCCAGCATTTT. It specifies CASSPTTGTNQPQHF. Complete variable domain (other parts from reference TRBV28 and TRBJ1-5): DVKVTQSSRYLVKRTGEKVFLECVQDMDHENMFWYRQDPGLGLRLIYFSYDVKMKEKGDIPEGYSVSREKKERFSLILESASTNQTSMYLCASSPTTGTNQPQHFGDGTRLSIL.

The V call is TRBV7-2, the J call TRBJ1-6; 9 bases map to TRBD1. This CDR3 spans 17 amino acids. CDR1 and CDR2 (germline): SGHTA, FQGNSA. V lost 1 base to trimming and J lost 6 bases; unmatched junction nucleotides: 7. The CDR3 reads CASSLVPTDRGNSPLHF. The CDR3 DNA is TGTGCCAGCAGCTTAGTTCCCACGGACAGGGGTAATTCACCCCTCCACTTT.

The V and J genes are TRBV7-2 and TRBJ1-5; 9 bases agree with TRBD1. CDR3 size: 16 residues. After removal of 1 base from V and 6 bases from J, the junction contained 7 bases not matched to a gene. Germline CDR1 and CDR2: SGHTA and FQGNSA. CDR3 in DNA: TGTGCCAGCAGCTTAGATTTTGGGACAGGGCGTCAGCCCCAGCATTTT. Its protein product is CASSLDFGTGRQPQHF.

This clone was recorded once. The rearrangement joins TRBV3-1 (or the pseudogene TRBV3-2) to TRBJ1-2; D might be TRBD1 (6 bases). Trimming shortened V by 0 bases and J by 4 bases, and 12 bases separated the two germline ends. The length of the CDR3 is 15 residues. CDR1 LGHDT and CDR2 YNNKEL come from the germline V gene (reference sequence). CDR3 in DNA: TGTGCCAGCAGCCAAGAGCCGGCAGGGGCCTATGGCTACACCTTC. Amino acid sequence: CASSQEPAGAYGYTF.

V and J are TRBV19 and TRBJ1-4; TRBD1 is a possible D gene (6 bases). This CDR3 is 16 amino acids long. Looked up from germline, CDR1 is LNHDA and CDR2 is SQIVND (reference sequence). Trimming stripped 0 bases from V and 5 bases from J, with 13 bases between. The CDR3 loop is CASSIDWGQRNEKLFF. The DNA of the CDR3 is TGTGCCAGTAGTATAGATTGGGGGCAGAGAAATGAAAAACTGTTTTTT. Looking up the rest from reference TRBV19 and TRBJ1-4 gives the full variable domain: DGGITQSPKYLFRKEGQNVTLSCEQNLNHDAMYWYRQDPGQGLRLIYYSQIVNDFQKGDIAEGYSVSREKKESFPLTVTSAQKNPTAFYLCASSIDWGQRNEKLFFGSGTQLSVL.

The chain employs TRBV4-3 and TRBJ1-1; D unclear. CDR1 and CDR2 from the germline V gene are LGHNA and YSLEER. The CDR3 has 16 residues. The V and J ends lost 0 bases and 4 bases respectively, with 15 bases between them. CDR3 sequence reads: CASSQDISQVSTEAFF. The CDR3 DNA sequence: TGCGCCAGCAGCCAAGATATATCGCAGGTTTCCACTGAAGCTTTCTTT.

The chain employs TRBV5-6 and TRBJ2-2, with D tentatively TRBD1 (5 bases). Germline V gives CDR1 SGHDT, CDR2 YYEEEE. V lost 4 bases, J lost 6 bases, and 16 bases lay in between. The CDR3 contains 15 residues. CDR3 loop: CASSPRAVGAGELFF. Here the CDR3 DNA reads TGTGCCAGCAGCCCCAGGGCAGTAGGCGCCGGGGAGCTGTTTTTT. Complete variable domain (other parts from reference TRBV5-6 and TRBJ2-2): DAGVTQSPTHLIKTRGQQVTLRCSPKSGHDTVSWYQQALGQGPQFIFQYYEEEERQRGNFPDRFSGHQFPNYSSELNVNALLLGDSALYLCASSPRAVGAGELFFGEGSRLTVL.

This rearrangement joins TRBV10-3 to TRBJ2-7; D is unclear. This CDR3 has 14 residues. V was clipped by 6 bases and J by 4 bases, with 16 bases between them. Per germline, CDR1 ENHRY and CDR2 SYGVKD. CDR3 region: CAISPTSDKYEQYF. In DNA, the CDR3 is TGTGCCATCAGCCCGACCTCAGACAAATACGAGCAGTACTTC.

This clone has only one observation. The chain employs TRBV24-1 and TRBJ2-1; a weak D match, TRBD2 (6 bases). V was clipped by 4 bases and J by 1 base, with 22 bases between them. The CDR3 contains 19 residues. Per the germline V gene, CDR1 is KGHDR and CDR2 is SFDVKD. As DNA, the CDR3 is TGTGCCACCAGTGAATCCCCCTCGATTAGCGGAATATCCTACAATGAGCAGTTCTTC. Encoded protein: CATSESPSISGISYNEQFF.

CDR3 DNA: TGCGCCAGCAGCCACTTAACTAGCGGGAGGATGCATGAGCAGTTCTTC. Translation gives CASSHLTSGRMHEQFF. The V call is TRBV4-3, the J call TRBJ2-1, with TRBD2 matching over 12 bases. Trimming at V came to 3 bases and at J to 8 bases, leaving 8 bases not matched to a gene. Germline V gene sequence: CDR1 LGHNA, CDR2 YSLEER. The CDR3 spans 16 residues.